This T cell receptor (beta chain) was sequenced during a study of T cell responses to AZD1222 COVID-19 vaccine. General study findings and limits: Repertoire samples came only from after the peak T cell response. Close to half of spike-specific TCRs reportedly recognize unmutated variant regions.

Trimming at V came to 5 bases and at J to 3 bases, leaving 3 bases not matched to a gene. Germline V CDR1 and CDR2: SGHTA, FQGNSA. The CDR3 has 15 amino acids. TCRdb's copy holds only in-frame clones and misses some; the assay was immunoSEQ multiplex PCR. Counted here are some 150,000 clones, more than 70% occurring once; the ten biggest clones make up under 2%. In its sample, this clone was seen a few times. Its antigen remains unidentified. This chain connects TRBV7-2 to TRBJ2-1, with 11 positions matching TRBD2. The sequence was collected from an adult who received the AZD1222 COVID-19 vaccine. Sequencing was performed on peripheral blood, taken 28 days after the second AZD1222 dose. The CDR3 here is CASSQTSGNYNEQFF. For the CDR3, the DNA is TGTGCCAGCAGCCAGACTAGCGGGAACTACAATGAGCAGTTCTTC.